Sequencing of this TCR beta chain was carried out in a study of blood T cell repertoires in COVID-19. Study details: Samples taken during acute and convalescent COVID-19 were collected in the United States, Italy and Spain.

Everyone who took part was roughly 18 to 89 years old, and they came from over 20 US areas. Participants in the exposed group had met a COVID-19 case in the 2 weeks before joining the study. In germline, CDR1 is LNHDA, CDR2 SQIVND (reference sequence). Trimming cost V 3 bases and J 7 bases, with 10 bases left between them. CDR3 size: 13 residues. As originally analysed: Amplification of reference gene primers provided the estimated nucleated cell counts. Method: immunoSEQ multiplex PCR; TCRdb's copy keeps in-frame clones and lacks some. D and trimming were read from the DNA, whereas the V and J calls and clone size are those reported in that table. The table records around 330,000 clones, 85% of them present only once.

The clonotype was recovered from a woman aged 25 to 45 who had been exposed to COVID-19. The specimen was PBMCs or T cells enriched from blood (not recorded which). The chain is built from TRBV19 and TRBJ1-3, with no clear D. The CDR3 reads CASSISGSNTIYF. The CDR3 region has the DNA TGTGCCAGTAGTATTTCTGGCAGTAACACCATATATTTT.